This T cell receptor beta chain was profiled in a study of blood T cell repertoires in COVID-19. Data came from immunoSEQ multiplex PCR; TCRdb stores just in-frame clones and leaves some out. The sample includes roughly 250,000 clones, around 90% of them seen just once. The sample was peripheral blood. This TCR was sampled from a man aged 55 to 70 who had recovered from COVID-19.

DNA for the CDR3: TGTGCCACCAGTGATTTGGACAGGGAAGAGACCCAGTACTTC. Protein product: CATSDLDREETQYF. This chain uses TRBV24-1 with TRBJ2-5; 7 nucleotides line up with TRBD1. Germline V gene data show CDR1 as KGHDR and CDR2 as SFDVKD. The CDR3 is 14 residues long. After removal of 0 bases from V and 3 bases from J, the junction contained 0 bases not matched to a gene.